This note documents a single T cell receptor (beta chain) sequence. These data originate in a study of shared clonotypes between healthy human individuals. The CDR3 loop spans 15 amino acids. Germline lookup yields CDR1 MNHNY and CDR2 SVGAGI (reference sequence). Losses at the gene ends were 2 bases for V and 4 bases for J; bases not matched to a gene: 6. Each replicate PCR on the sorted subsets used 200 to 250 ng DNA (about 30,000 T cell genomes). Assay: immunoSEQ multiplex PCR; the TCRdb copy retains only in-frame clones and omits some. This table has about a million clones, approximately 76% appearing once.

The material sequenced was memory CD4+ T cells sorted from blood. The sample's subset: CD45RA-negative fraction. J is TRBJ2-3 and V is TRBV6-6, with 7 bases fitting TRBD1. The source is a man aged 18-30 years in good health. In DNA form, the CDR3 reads TGTGCCAGCAGTTACGGGCAGGGGGAATCAGATACGCAGTATTTT. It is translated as CASSYGQGESDTQYF.